One sample yielded the 21 T cell receptor beta chains listed below, sequenced in a study of T-cell reconstitution after alpha-beta-depleted transplantation in children. A TCRbeta library incorporating unique molecular identifiers was prepared. Via MiXCR, TCRdb re-called the PCR reads, giving one row per CDR3 protein. The repertoire holds 280,000 or so distinct CDR3 sequences, with about 9.9% as singletons. This specimen was peripheral blood, taken 180 days after TCRalphabeta/CD19-depleted stem cell transplant. The receptors stem from a male patient aged 2-15 years who had a stem cell transplant for chronic granulomatous disease, so the T cells may come from the graft donor.

This clonotype was counted at least ten times. V gene TRBV4-1 combines with J gene TRBJ2-2; D possibly corresponds to TRBD1 (5 bases). The CDR3 sequence is 16 residues long. V shed 0 bases and J shed 1 base, with 9 bases lying between them. CDR1 is MGHRA and CDR2 is YSYEKL in the germline V gene. DNA of the CDR3: TGCGCCAGCAGCCAAGAATGGCAGGGGAACACCGGGGAGCTGTTTTTT. Translating it yields CASSQEWQGNTGELFF.

The table lists this clonotype with many counts. The gene calls are TRBV5-1 and TRBJ2-5; 8 nucleotides align to TRBD2. CDR3 size: 13 residues. Per germline, CDR1 SGHRS and CDR2 YFSETQ. Germline trimming cut 2 bases from V and 3 bases from J; bases unmatched to any gene: 0. CDR3 region: CASSLLAEETQYF. CDR3 DNA sequence: TGCGCCAGCAGCTTACTAGCGGAAGAGACCCAGTACTTC.

This clonotype was picked up many times. The chain uses TRBV20-1 and TRBJ2-1; D call uncertain. The germline CDR1 and CDR2 sequences are DFQATT and SNEGSKA (reference sequence). The CDR3 has 13 residues. V was shortened by 0 bases and J by 10 bases, with 13 bases between the two germline ends. The CDR3 nucleotides are TGCAGTGCTAGAGATCTGAACAGCCTAGAGCAGTTCTTC. Translated, it gives CSARDLNSLEQFF.

Ten or more counts support this clonotype. The chain employs TRBV27 and TRBJ2-1; 10 nucleotides line up with TRBD2. Germline V gives CDR1 MNHEY, CDR2 SMNVEV (reference sequence). This CDR3 has 16 amino acids. The V gene end was trimmed by 8 bases and the J gene end by 3 bases; junction bases not matched to a gene: 10. The CDR3 loop reads CASRRPGLALYNEQFF. CDR3 in DNA: TGTGCCAGCCGGCGACCGGGACTAGCGCTCTACAATGAGCAGTTCTTC.

This clonotype was observed many times. The genes are TRBV20-1 and TRBJ1-1; 10 bases match TRBD1. This CDR3 has 16 residues. J gave up 5 bases and V 0 bases, and 9 bases lay outside the gene matches. Germline V lookup: CDR1 DFQATT, CDR2 SNEGSKA (reference sequence). Here the CDR3 DNA reads TGCAGTGCTAGAGACCCCCCGGGACAGGGGATAACTGAAGCTTTCTTT. It specifies CSARDPPGQGITEAFF.

This clonotype came up many times. This rearrangement joins TRBV12-3 or TRBV12-4 to TRBJ2-1; D is possibly TRBD2 (5 bases). V lost 3 bases and J 5 bases, leaving 20 bases between the germline ends. The CDR3 is 17 amino acids. CDR3 amino acids: CASSFFGGRGSNNEQFF. The CDR3 bases are TGTGCCAGCAGTTTTTTCGGTGGGAGAGGGTCCAACAATGAGCAGTTCTTC.

The table lists this clonotype with many counts. V gene TRBV6-1 combines with J gene TRBJ2-1, with a tentative D call TRBD1 (6 bases). The CDR3 totals 14 residues. Per germline, CDR1 MNHNS and CDR2 SASEGT. V lost 6 bases, J lost 2 bases, and 11 bases lay in between. The CDR3 bases are TGTGCCAGCAGATCCAGGGGCACCTACAATGAGCAGTTCTTC. Translated: CASRSRGTYNEQFF.

At least ten counts were recorded for this clonotype. This rearrangement joins TRBV3-1 to TRBJ2-7; 8 positions match TRBD1. J gave up 4 bases and V 2 bases, and 4 bases lay outside the gene matches. CDR1 LGHDT and CDR2 YNNKEL come from the germline V gene (reference sequence). The CDR3 length is 14 residues. The DNA of the CDR3 is TGTGCCAGCAGCCAACTTCGACAGGGGTACGAGCAGTACTTC. It translates to CASSQLRQGYEQYF.

Note on this clonotype: One base away lies a much larger clone, so this may be a sequencing read error. The final CDR3 position lacks the conserved phenylalanine or tryptophan, pointing to a likely read error. The V and J genes are TRBV11-2 and TRBJ2-5, with 8 positions matching TRBD1. Germline V lookup: CDR1 SGHAT, CDR2 FQNNGV. The J segment lost 5 bases and the V segment lost 4 bases, leaving 6 bases of the junction unmatched. The CDR3 is made up of 14 amino acids. CDR3 loop: CASSSDRVFETQYL. CDR3 in DNA: TGTGCCAGCAGCTCGGACAGGGTTTTCGAGACCCAGTACTTG.

This clonotype was observed at least ten times. The genes are TRBV11-2 and TRBJ2-3, with a possible D match to TRBD2 (5 bases). The V gene's germline CDR1 is SGHAT and CDR2 FQNNGV. The CDR3 covers 18 residues. V gave up 5 bases and J gave up 2 bases, with 23 bases separating them. The CDR3 DNA sequence: TGTGCCAGCAGCCACCTTTTTTTTAACGAGCGGCCCACAGATACGCAGTATTTT. It is translated as CASSHLFFNERPTDTQYF.

This clonotype was seen at least ten times. This chain links TRBV5-1 with TRBJ2-5; maybe TRBD1 (6 bases). The length of the CDR3 is 15 residues. Trimming pared 1 base from V and 3 bases from J, leaving 13 bases between. In germline, CDR1 is SGHRS, CDR2 YFSETQ. The DNA of the CDR3 is TGCGCCAGCAGCTTGTTACAGGGATTAGAAGAGACCCAGTACTTC. Its protein product is CASSLLQGLEETQYF.

Ten or more counts support this clonotype. This chain connects TRBV12-5 to TRBJ1-3, with 7 bases matching TRBD1. This CDR3 spans 15 amino acids. Germline V gene lookup returns CDR1 LGHNT and CDR2 FRNRAP. V shed 6 bases and J 0 bases; nucleotides not matched to a gene: 5. Here the CDR3 DNA reads TGTGCTAGTGGCGAGGACAGGCTCTCTGGAAACACCATATATTTT. It codes for CASGEDRLSGNTIYF. The full variable domain, with the rest looked up from reference TRBV12-5 and TRBJ1-3, is DARVTQTPRHKVTEMGQEVTMRCQPILGHNTVFWYRQTMMQGLELLAYFRNRAPLDDSGMPKDRFSAEMPDATLATLKIQPSEPRDSAVYFCASGEDRLSGNTIYFGEGSWLTVV.

This clonotype occurred many times. The DNA for the CDR3 is TGTGCCATCACGGGGACAGGGAGGTCACCCCTCCACTTT. Its protein is CAITGTGRSPLHF. The chain couples TRBV10-3 to TRBJ1-6, with TRBD1 identical over 9 bases. Losses at the gene ends were 7 bases for V and 10 bases for J; bases not matched to a gene: 5. CDR1 is ENHRY, CDR2 SYGVKD, per germline. CDR3 size: 13 residues.

This clonotype was detected many times. The rearrangement joins TRBV12-3 or TRBV12-4 to TRBJ2-7, with D possibly TRBD1 on 5 matching bases. The CDR3 sequence is 16 residues long. V was trimmed by 6 bases and J by 4 bases, leaving 22 bases between them. The CDR3: CASRSDRLSPGYEQYF. The CDR3 nucleotides read TGTGCCAGCAGATCAGACCGCTTGAGTCCAGGGTACGAGCAGTACTTC.

This clonotype appeared many times. The V call is TRBV24-1, the J call TRBJ2-2; TRBD1 aligns across 8 bases. J lost 5 bases, V lost 4 bases, and 11 bases had no gene match. The CDR3 has 17 amino acids. Germline lookup yields CDR1 KGHDR and CDR2 SFDVKD. DNA of the CDR3: TGTGCCACCAGTGACAAGGGGACAGGTGGGATGACCGGGGAGCTGTTTTTT. Protein sequence: CATSDKGTGGMTGELFF.

This clonotype was detected only a few times. The chain has TRBV27 and TRBJ2-7; 11 positions match TRBD1. The germline CDR1 and CDR2 sequences are MNHEY and SMNVEV (reference sequence). Losses at the gene ends were 0 bases for V and 3 bases for J; bases not matched to a gene: 1. This CDR3 comprises 15 residues. For the CDR3, the DNA is TGTGCCAGCAGTTTATCGGGACAGGGGGACTACGAGCAGTACTTC. It yields the protein CASSLSGQGDYEQYF.

As concerns this clonotype: Being one base from a much bigger clone, this may be a read error. The chain is built from TRBV20-1 and TRBJ2-5; D possibly corresponds to TRBD1 (6 bases). The CDR3 spans 14 residues. The germline CDR1 and CDR2 sequences are DFQATT and SNEGSKA (reference sequence). CDR3 sequence reads: CSARGDIDEETQSF. The CDR3 DNA sequence: TGCAGTGCTAGAGGGGACATCGACGAAGAGACCCAGTCCTTC.

This clonotype was found many times. The gene calls are TRBV10-3 and TRBJ2-1; D is perhaps TRBD2 (5 bases). V lost 10 bases and J 5 bases, leaving 18 bases between the germline ends. CDR1 is ENHRY and CDR2 is SYGVKD in the germline V gene. The CDR3 has 14 residues. CDR3 residues: CATWGVAGDNEQFF. CDR3 DNA: TGTGCCACCTGGGGAGTCGCCGGGGACAATGAGCAGTTCTTC.

The chain joins TRBV30 to TRBJ2-1; no definite D call. There are 14 residues in the CDR3. Trimming stripped 3 bases from V and 10 bases from J, with 19 bases between. CDR1 is GTSNPN and CDR2 is SVGIG in the germline V gene (reference sequence). The CDR3 sequence is CAWSVPGRGGEQFF. The CDR3 DNA reads TGTGCCTGGAGCGTCCCCGGGCGCGGTGGCGAGCAGTTCTTC.

This clonotype was picked up many times. The rearrangement joins TRBV28 to TRBJ2-3, with 11 positions matching TRBD1. The CDR3 has 15 residues. Trimming at V came to 7 bases and at J to 7 bases, leaving 10 bases not matched to a gene. CDR1 is MDHEN and CDR2 is SYDVKM in the germline V gene. CDR3: CASNGPGTGGNTQYF. The CDR3 DNA follows: TGTGCCAGCAACGGACCCGGGACAGGGGGTAATACGCAGTATTTT.

This clonotype was seen ten or more times. The rearrangement joins TRBV29-1 to TRBJ2-1, with D possibly TRBD1 on 6 matching bases. Germline V gene sequence: CDR1 SQVTM, CDR2 ANQGSEA. V lost 2 bases to trimming and J lost 1 base, with 9 bases between them. CDR3 length: 14 residues. This CDR3 reads CSVEKGGSYNEQFF. As DNA, the CDR3 is TGCAGCGTTGAAAAAGGGGGATCCTACAATGAGCAGTTCTTC.